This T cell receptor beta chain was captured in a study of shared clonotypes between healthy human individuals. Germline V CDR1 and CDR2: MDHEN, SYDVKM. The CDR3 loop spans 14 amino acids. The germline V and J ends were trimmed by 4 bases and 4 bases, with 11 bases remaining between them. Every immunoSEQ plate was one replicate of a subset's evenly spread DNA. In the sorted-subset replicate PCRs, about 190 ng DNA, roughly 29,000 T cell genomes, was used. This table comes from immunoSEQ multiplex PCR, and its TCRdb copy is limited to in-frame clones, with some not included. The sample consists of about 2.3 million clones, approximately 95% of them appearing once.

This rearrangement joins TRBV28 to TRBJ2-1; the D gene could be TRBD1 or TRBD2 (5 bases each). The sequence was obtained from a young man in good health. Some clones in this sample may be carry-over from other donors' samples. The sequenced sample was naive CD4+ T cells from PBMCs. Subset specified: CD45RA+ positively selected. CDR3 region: CASSSGTPYNEQFF. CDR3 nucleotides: TGTGCCAGCAGTTCCGGGACCCCGTACAATGAGCAGTTCTTC.